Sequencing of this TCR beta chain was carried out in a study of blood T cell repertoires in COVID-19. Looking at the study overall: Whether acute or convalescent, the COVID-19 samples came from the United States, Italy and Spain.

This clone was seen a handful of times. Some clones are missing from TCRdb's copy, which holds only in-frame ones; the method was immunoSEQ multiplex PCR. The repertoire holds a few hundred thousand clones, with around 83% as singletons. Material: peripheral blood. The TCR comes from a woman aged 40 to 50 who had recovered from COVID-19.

The CDR3 loop is CASSEYQGASTEAFF. CDR3 coding DNA: TGTGCCAGCAGTGAGTACCAGGGGGCAAGCACTGAAGCTTTCTTT. The chain couples TRBV2 to TRBJ1-1; 8 nucleotides match TRBD1. Germline V lookup: CDR1 SNHLY, CDR2 FYNNEI. The CDR3 sequence is 15 residues long. The V gene end was trimmed by 3 bases and the J gene end by 4 bases; junction bases not matched to a gene: 7. The whole variable domain, remainder taken from reference TRBV2 and TRBJ1-1, is EPEVTQTPSHQVTQMGQEVILRCVPISNHLYFYWYRQILGQKVEFLVSFYNNEISEKSEIFDDQFSVERPDGSNFTLKIRSTKLEDSAMYFCASSEYQGASTEAFFGQGTRLTVV.